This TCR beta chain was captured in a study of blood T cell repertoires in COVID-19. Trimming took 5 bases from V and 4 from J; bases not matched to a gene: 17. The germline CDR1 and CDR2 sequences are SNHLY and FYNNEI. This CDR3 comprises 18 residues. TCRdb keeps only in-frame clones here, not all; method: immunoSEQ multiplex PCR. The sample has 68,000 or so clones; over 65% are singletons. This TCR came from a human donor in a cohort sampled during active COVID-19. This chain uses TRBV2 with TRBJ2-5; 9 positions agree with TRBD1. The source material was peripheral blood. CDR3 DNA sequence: TGTGCCAGCAGTCTAATGGGGGTCTTTACAGGGGGCGGAGAGACCCAGTACTTC. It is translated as CASSLMGVFTGGGETQYF.